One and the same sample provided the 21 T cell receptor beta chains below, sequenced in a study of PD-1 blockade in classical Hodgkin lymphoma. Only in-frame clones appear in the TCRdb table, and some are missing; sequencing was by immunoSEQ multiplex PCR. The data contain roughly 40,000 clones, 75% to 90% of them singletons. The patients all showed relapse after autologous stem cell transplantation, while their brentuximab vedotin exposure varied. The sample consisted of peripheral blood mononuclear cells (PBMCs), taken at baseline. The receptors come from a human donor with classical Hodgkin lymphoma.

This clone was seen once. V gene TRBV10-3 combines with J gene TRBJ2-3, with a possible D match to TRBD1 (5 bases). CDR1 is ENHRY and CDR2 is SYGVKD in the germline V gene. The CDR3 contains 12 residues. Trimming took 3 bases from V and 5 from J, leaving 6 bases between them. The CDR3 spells CAISEQVDTQYF. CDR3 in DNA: TGTGCCATCAGTGAACAGGTAGATACGCAGTATTTT.

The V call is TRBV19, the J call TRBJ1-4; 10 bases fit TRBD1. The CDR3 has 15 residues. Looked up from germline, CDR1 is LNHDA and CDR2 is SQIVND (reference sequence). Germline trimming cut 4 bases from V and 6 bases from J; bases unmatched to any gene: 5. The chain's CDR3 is CASSSPGQGYEKLFF. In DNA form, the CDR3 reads TGTGCCAGTAGTAGCCCGGGACAGGGGTATGAAAAACTGTTTTTT.

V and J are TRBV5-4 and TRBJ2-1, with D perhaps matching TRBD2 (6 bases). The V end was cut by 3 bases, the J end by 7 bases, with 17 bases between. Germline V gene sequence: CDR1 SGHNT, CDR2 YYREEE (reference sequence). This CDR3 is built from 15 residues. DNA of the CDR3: TGTGCCAGCAGCTCCGTCGGGAGATGGGGTAATGAGCAGTTCTTC. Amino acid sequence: CASSSVGRWGNEQFF.

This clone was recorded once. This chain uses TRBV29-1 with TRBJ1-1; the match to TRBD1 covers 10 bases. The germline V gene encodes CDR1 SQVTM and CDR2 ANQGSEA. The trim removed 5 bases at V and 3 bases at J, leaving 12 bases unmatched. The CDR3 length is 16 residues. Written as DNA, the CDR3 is TGCAGCGTTTTTTCTCCTCGGACAGGGGGGTACACTGAAGCTTTCTTT. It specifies CSVFSPRTGGYTEAFF.

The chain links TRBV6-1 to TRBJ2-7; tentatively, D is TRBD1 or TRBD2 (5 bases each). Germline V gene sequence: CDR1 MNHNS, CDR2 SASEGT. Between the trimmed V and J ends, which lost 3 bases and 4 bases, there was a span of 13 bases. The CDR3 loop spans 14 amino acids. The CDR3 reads CASSDRGAVYEQYF. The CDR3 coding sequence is TGTGCCAGCAGTGACCGGGGCGCCGTGTACGAGCAGTACTTC.

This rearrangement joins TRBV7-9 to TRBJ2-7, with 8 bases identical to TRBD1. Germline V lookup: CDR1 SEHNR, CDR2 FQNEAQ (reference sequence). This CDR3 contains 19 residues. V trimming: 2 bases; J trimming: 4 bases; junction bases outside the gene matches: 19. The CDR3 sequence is CASSLRMESSGGAKYEQYF. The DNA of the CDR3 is TGTGCCAGCAGCTTAAGGATGGAGAGTTCAGGGGGCGCGAAGTACGAGCAGTACTTC.

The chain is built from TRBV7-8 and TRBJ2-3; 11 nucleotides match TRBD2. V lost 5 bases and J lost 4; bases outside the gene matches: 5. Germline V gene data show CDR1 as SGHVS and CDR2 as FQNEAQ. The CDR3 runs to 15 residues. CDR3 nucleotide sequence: TGTGCCAGCAGCCTCATAGCGGGGGGGTCAGATACGCAGTATTTT. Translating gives CASSLIAGGSDTQYF. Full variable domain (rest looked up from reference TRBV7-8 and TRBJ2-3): GAGVSQSPRYKVAKRGQDVALRCDPISGHVSLFWYQQALGQGPEFLTYFQNEAQLDKSGLPSDRFFAERPEGSVSTLKIQRTQQEDSAVYLCASSLIAGGSDTQYFGPGTRLTVL.

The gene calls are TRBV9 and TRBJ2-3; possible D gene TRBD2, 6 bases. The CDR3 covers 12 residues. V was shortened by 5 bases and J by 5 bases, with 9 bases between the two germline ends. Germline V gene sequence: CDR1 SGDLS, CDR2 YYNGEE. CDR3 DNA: TGTGCCAGCAGTCGTAGCGGAGATACGCAGTATTTT. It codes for CASSRSGDTQYF.

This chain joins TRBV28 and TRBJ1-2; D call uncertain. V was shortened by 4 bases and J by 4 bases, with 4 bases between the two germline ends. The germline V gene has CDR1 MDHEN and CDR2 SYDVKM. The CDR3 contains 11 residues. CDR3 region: CASSYSYGYTF. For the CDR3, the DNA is TGTGCCAGCAGTTACAGCTATGGCTACACCTTC.

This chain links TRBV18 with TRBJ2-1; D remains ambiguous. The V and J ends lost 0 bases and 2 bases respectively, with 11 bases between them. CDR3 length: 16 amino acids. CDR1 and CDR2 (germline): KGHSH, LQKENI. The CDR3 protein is CASSPPIAITYNEQFF. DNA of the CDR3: TGTGCCAGCTCACCACCGATAGCAATCACCTACAATGAGCAGTTCTTC.

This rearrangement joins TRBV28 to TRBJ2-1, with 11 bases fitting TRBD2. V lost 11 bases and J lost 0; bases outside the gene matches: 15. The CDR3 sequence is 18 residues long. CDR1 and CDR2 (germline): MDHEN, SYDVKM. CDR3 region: CASQSRTSGQSSYNEQFF. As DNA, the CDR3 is TGTGCCTCCCAATCGCGGACTAGCGGGCAAAGCTCCTACAATGAGCAGTTCTTC. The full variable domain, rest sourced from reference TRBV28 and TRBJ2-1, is DVKVTQSSRYLVKRTGEKVFLECVQDMDHENMFWYRQDPGLGLRLIYFSYDVKMKEKGDIPEGYSVSREKKERFSLILESASTNQTSMYLCASQSRTSGQSSYNEQFFGPGTRLTVL.

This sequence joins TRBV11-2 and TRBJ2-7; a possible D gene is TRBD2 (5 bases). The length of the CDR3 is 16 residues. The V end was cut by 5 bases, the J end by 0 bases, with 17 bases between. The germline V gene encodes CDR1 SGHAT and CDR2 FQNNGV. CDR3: CASSTRGLVGSYEQYF. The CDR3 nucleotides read TGTGCCAGCAGCACAAGAGGGCTGGTAGGCTCCTACGAGCAGTACTTC.

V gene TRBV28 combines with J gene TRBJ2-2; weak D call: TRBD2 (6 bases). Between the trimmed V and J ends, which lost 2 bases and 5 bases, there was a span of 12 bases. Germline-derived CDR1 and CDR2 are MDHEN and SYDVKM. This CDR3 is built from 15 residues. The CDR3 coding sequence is TGTGCCAGCAGTTTAGGAGCGGGTTCGACCGGGGAGCTGTTTTTT. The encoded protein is CASSLGAGSTGELFF.

Here the CDR3 DNA reads TGCGCCAGCAGCTTGCTGGGGGCTAACACTGAAGCTTTCTTT. Its translation: CASSLLGANTEAFF. The chain carries TRBV5-1 and TRBJ1-1, with D possibly matching TRBD1 (6 bases). The germline gives CDR1 SGHRS, CDR2 YFSETQ. The CDR3 sequence is 14 residues long. V was cut by 1 base and J by 2 bases, with 9 bases left in between.

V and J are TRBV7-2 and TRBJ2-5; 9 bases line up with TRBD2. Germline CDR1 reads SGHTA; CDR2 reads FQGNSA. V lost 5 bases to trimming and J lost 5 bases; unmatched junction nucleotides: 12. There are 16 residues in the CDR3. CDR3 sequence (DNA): TGTGCCAGCAGCCCTCGTGTTAGCGGGGGCGGTGAGACCCAGTACTTC. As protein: CASSPRVSGGGETQYF.

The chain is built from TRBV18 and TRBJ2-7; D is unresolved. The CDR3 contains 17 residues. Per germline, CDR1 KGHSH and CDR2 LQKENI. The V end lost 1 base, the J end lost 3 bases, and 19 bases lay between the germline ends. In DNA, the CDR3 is TGTGCCAGCTCACCACTGAGCCGGGCCCAGGCCTACTACGAGCAGTACTTC. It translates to CASSPLSRAQAYYEQYF.

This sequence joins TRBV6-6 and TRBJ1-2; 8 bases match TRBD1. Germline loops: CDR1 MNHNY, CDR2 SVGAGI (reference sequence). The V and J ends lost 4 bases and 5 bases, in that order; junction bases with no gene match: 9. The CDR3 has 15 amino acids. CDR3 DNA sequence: TGTGCCAGCAGTTTGTCCAGGGGGCCGAGGTATGGCTACACCTTC. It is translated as CASSLSRGPRYGYTF.

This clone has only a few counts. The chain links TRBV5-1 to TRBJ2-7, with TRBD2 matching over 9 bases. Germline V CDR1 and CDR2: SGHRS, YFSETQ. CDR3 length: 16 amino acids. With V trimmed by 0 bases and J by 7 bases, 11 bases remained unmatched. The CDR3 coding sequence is TGCGCCAGCAGCTTGGATCTGGTAGCGGGAGTTAAAGAGCAGTACTTC. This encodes CASSLDLVAGVKEQYF.

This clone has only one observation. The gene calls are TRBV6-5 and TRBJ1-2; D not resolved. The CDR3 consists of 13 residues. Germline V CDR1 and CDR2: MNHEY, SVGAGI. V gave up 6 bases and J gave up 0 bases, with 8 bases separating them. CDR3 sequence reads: CASSRSANYGYTF. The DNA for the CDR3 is TGTGCCAGCAGCCGTAGTGCTAACTATGGCTACACCTTC.

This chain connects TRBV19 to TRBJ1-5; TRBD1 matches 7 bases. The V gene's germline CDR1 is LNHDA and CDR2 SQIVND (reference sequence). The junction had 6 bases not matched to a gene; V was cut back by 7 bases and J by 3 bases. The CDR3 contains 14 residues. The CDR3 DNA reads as TGTGCCAGTAAACTGGGACAGTACAATCAGCCCCAGCATTTT. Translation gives CASKLGQYNQPQHF. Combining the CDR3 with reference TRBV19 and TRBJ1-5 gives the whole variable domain DGGITQSPKYLFRKEGQNVTLSCEQNLNHDAMYWYRQDPGQGLRLIYYSQIVNDFQKGDIAEGYSVSREKKESFPLTVTSAQKNPTAFYLCASKLGQYNQPQHFGDGTRLSIL.

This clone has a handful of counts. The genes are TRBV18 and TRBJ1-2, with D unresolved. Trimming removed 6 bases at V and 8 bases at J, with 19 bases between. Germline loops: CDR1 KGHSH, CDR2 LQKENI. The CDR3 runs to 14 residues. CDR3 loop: CASSPGGNWEGYTF. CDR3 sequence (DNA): TGTGCCAGCTCGCCCGGCGGCAATTGGGAGGGCTACACCTTC.